This T cell receptor beta chain derives from a study of early stage breast cancer tumors. The germline V and J ends were trimmed by 5 bases and 4 bases, with 10 bases remaining between them. The CDR3 runs to 13 residues. Germline CDR1 reads SGHKS; CDR2 reads YYEKEE (reference sequence). Notes on this clone: Its matching antigen is unknown.

Study results and limitations: In about 85% of the 16 patients, blood comparison separated tumor from normal breast.

Using immunoSEQ multiplex PCR, the repertoire was profiled, and TCRdb retains in-frame clones only, with some absent. This table has over 5,000 clones, approximately 70% appearing once. This clonotype was sampled from a person aged 55 to 70 with breast cancer. The material sequenced was breast tumor tissue. V usage is TRBV5-5 and J usage is TRBJ2-1, with D unresolved. The chain's CDR3 is CASRIGPYNEQFF. CDR3 in DNA: TGTGCCAGCAGGATAGGACCTTACAATGAGCAGTTCTTC.